This T cell receptor (beta chain) was sequenced during a study of naive and memory T cell subsets. This clonotype showed up many times. The target antigen is unknown. Ligated cDNA underwent four rounds of PCR with nested alpha and beta constant region primers and SP2. Alpha and beta constant region primers primed reverse transcription for blood and skin samples. Each CDR3 protein is one row after TCRdb ran MiXCR on the UMI-ligation and nested PCR reads. The sample contains about 26,000 distinct CDR3 sequences, roughly 5.2% of which appear only once. General study results and limits: TCR transcript changes with activation or differentiation may affect this RNA method.

Trimming cost V 5 bases and J 7 bases, with 18 bases left between them. The CDR3 covers 14 residues. Germline V CDR1 and CDR2: SQVTM, ANQGSEA. A UMI-containing oligonucleotide was joined by 3' ligation to the TCR cDNA template. Whole blood, roughly 2.5 ml, came from adult healthy volunteers. Input was about 1 to 1000 ng of DNase-treated total RNA without cell sorting. V usage is TRBV29-1 and J usage is TRBJ1-5, with D possibly being TRBD1 (6 bases). This receptor was identified in an adult in good health. Input material: blood. The CDR3 sequence: CSVSPGGGGQPQHF. CDR3 nucleotides: TGCAGCGTTTCTCCGGGGGGCGGTGGACAGCCCCAGCATTTT.